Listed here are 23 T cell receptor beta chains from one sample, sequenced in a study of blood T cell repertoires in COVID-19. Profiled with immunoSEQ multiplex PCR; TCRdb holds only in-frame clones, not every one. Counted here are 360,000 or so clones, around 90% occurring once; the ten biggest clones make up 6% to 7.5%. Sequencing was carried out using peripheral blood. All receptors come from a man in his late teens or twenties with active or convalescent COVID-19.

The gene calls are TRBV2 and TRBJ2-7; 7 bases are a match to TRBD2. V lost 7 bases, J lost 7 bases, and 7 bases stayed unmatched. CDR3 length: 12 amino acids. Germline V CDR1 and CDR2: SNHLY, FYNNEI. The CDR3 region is CASTQLGGEQYF. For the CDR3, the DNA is TGTGCCAGCACCCAATTGGGGGGGGAGCAGTACTTC.

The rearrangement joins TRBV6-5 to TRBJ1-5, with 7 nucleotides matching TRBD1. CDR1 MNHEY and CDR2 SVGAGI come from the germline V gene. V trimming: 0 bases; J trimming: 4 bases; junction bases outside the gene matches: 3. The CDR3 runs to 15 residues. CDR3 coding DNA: TGTGCCAGCAGTTACTCGGGACAGCAAAATCAGCCCCAGCATTTT. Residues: CASSYSGQQNQPQHF.

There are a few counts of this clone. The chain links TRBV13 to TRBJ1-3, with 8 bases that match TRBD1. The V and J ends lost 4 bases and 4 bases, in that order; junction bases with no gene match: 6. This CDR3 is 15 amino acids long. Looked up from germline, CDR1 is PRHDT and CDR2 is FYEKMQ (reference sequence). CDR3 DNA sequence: TGTGCCAGCAGCTGGACAGGGACGGTCGGAAACACCATATATTTT. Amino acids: CASSWTGTVGNTIYF.

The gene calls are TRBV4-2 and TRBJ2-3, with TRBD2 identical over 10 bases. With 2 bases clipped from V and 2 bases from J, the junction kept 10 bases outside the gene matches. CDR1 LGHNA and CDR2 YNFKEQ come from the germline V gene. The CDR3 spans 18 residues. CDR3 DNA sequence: TGTGCCAGCAGCCAACCCCCCGCTAGCGGGAGATCCACAGATACGCAGTATTTT. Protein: CASSQPPASGRSTDTQYF.

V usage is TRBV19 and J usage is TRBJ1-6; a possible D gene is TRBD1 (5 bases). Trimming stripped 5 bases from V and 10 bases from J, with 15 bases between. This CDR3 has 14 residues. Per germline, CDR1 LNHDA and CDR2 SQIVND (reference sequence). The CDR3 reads CASSPNQDTSPLHF. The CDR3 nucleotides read TGTGCCAGTAGTCCAAACCAGGACACGTCACCCCTCCACTTT.

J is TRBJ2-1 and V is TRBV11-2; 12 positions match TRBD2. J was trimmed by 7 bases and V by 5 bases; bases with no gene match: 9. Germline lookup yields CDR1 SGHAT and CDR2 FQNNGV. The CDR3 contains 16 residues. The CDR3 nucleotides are TGTGCCAGCAGCCAAACATGGACTAGCGGGATTAATGAGCAGTTCTTC. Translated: CASSQTWTSGINEQFF.

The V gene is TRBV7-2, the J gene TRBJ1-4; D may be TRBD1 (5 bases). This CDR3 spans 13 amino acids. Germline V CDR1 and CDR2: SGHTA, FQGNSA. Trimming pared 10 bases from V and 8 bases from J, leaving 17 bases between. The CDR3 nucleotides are TGTGCCACCGCGCGGGGGGTTGACGAAAAACTGTTTTTT. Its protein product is CATARGVDEKLFF.

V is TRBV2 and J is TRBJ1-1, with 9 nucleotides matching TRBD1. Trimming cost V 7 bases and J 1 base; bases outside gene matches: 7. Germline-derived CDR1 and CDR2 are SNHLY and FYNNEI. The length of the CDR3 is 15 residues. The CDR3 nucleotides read TGTGCCAGCACCCGACAGGGGGTAGGGAACACTGAAGCTTTCTTT. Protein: CASTRQGVGNTEAFF.

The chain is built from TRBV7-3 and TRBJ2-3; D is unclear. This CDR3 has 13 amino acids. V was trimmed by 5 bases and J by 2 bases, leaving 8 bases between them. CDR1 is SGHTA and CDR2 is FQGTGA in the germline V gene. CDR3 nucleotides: TGTGCCAGCAGCACGGAGTTCACAGATACGCAGTATTTT. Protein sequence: CASSTEFTDTQYF.

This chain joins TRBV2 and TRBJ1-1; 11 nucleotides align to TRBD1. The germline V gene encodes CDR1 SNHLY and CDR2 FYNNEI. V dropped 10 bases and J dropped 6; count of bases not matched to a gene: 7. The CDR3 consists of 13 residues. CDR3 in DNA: TGTGCCAACCGGGACAGGGGGTTCGCTGAAGCTTTCTTT. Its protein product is CANRDRGFAEAFF.

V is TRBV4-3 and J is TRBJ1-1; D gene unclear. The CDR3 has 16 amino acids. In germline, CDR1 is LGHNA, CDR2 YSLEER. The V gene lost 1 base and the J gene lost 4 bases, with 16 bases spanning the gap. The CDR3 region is CASSQGIGGMSTEAFF. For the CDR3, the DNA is TGCGCCAGCAGCCAAGGGATAGGAGGAATGAGCACTGAAGCTTTCTTT.

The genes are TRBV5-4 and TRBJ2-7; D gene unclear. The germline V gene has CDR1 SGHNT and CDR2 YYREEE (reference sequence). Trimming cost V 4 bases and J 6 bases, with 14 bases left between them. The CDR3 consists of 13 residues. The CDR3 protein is CASSRKSGCEQYF. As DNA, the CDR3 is TGTGCCAGCAGCCGAAAGTCCGGGTGCGAGCAGTACTTC.

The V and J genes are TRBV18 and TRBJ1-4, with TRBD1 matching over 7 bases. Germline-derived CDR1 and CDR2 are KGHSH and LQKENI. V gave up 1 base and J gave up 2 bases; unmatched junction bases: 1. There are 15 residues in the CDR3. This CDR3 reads CASSPQTGTNEKLFF. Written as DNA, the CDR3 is TGTGCCAGCTCACCACAGACAGGGACTAATGAAAAACTGTTTTTT.

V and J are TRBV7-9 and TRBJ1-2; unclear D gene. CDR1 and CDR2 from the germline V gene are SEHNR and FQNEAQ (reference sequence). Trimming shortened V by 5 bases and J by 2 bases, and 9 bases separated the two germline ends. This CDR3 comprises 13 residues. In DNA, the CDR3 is TGTGCCAGCAGCCCTACGGGAAACTATGGCTACACCTTC. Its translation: CASSPTGNYGYTF.

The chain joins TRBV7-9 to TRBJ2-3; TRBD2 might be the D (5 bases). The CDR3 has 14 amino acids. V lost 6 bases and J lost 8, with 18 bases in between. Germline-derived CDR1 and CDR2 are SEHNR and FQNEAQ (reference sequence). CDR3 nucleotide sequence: TGTGCCAGCAGTGAGGTTGGGCCCGGAGGTACGCAGTATTTT. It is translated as CASSEVGPGGTQYF.

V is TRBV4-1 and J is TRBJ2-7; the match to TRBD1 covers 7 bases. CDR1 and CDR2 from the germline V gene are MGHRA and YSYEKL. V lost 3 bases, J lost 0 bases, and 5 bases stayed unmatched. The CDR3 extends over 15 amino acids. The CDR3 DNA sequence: TGCGCCAGCAGCCATGGGACAGCGAGCTCCTACGAGCAGTACTTC. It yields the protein CASSHGTASSYEQYF.

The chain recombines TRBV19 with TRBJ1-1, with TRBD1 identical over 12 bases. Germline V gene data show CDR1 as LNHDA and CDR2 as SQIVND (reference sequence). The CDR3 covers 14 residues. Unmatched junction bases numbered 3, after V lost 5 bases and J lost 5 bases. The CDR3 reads CASSGDRGRTEAFF. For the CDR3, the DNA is TGTGCCAGTAGTGGGGACAGGGGGCGGACTGAAGCTTTCTTT.

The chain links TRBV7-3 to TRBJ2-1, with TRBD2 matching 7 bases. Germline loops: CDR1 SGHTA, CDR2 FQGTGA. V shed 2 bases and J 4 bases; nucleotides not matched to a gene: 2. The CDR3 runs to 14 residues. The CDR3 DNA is TGTGCCAGCAGCTTAGCGGGGGAATACAATGAGCAGTTCTTC. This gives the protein CASSLAGEYNEQFF.

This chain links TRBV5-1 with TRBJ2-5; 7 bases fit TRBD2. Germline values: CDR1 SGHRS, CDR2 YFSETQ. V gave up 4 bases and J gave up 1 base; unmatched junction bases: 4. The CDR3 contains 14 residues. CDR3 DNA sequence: TGCGCCAGCAGCAGGGAGGGCACCCAAGAGACCCAGTACTTC. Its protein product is CASSREGTQETQYF.

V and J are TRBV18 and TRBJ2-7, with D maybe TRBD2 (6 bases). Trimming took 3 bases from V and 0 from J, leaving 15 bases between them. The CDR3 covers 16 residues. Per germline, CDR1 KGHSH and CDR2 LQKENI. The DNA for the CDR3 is TGTGCCAGCTCACCGGCCGGGGGACGCTCCTCCTACGAGCAGTACTTC. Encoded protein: CASSPAGGRSSYEQYF.

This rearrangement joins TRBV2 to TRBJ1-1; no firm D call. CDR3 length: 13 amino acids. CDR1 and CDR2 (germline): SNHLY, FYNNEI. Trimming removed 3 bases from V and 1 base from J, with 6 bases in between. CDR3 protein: CASSDEQNTEAFF. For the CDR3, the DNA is TGTGCCAGCAGTGACGAGCAGAACACTGAAGCTTTCTTT.

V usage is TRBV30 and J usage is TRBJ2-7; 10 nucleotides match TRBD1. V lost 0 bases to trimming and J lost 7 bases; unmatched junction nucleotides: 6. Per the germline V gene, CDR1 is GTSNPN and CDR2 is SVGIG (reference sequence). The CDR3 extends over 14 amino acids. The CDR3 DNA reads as TGTGCCTGGAGTGTGGGGGACAGGGGAGGGGAGCAGTACTTC. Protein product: CAWSVGDRGGEQYF.

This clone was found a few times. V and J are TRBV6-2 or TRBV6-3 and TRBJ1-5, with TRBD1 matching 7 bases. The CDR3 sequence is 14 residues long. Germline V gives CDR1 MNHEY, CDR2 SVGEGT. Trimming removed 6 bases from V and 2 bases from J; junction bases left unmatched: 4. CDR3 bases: TGTGCCAGCAGCGGGACAGTGCGCAATCAGCCCCAGCATTTT. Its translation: CASSGTVRNQPQHF.